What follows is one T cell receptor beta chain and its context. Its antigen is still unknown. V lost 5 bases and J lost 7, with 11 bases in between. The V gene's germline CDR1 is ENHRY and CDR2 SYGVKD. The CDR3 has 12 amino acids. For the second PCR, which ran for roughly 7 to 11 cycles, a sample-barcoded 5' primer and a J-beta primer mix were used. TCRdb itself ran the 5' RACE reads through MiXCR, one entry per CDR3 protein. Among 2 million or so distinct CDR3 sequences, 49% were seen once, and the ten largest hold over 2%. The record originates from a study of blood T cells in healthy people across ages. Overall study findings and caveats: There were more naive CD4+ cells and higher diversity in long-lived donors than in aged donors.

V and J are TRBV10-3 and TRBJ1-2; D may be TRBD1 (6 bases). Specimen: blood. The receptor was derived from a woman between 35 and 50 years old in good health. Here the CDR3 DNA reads TGTGCCATCAGTTCAGGGGATCCTGGCTACACCTTC. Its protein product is CAISSGDPGYTF.